This TCR beta chain was identified in a study of blood T cell repertoires in COVID-19. Looking at the study overall: Material from acute and convalescent COVID-19 was sourced from the United States, Italy and Spain. Nucleic acid was either cDNA or gDNA, and it came from T cells, B-cell-depleted T cells, or PBMCs.

The V end was cut by 2 bases, the J end by 6 bases, with 12 bases between. From germline, CDR1 is SGHNT and CDR2 YYREEE (reference sequence). The CDR3 runs 13 residues. Produced via immunoSEQ multiplex PCR; TCRdb's table is partial and in-frame only. Of more than 80,000 clones listed, roughly 90% are singletons. The chain couples TRBV5-4 to TRBJ2-7, with D possibly being TRBD1 (6 bases). This receptor was taken from a human donor with active COVID-19. The donor label of this sample is uncertain. The sequencing input was peripheral blood. This CDR3 reads CASSLQGGREQYF. In nucleotides, the CDR3 is TGTGCCAGCAGCTTACAGGGTGGCCGCGAGCAGTACTTC.